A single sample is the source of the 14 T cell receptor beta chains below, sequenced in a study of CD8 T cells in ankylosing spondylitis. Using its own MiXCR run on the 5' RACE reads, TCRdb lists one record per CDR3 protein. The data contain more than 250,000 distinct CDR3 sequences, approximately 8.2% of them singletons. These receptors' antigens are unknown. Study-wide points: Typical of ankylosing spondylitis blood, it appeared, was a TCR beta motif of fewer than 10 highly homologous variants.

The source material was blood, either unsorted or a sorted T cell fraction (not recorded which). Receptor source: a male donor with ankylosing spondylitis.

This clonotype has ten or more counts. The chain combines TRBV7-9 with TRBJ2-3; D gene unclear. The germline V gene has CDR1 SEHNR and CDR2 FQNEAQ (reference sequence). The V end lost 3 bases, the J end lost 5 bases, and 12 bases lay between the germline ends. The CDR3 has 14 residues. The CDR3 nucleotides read TGTGCCAGCAGCTTCTTCGATAACCTAGATACGCAGTATTTT. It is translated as CASSFFDNLDTQYF.

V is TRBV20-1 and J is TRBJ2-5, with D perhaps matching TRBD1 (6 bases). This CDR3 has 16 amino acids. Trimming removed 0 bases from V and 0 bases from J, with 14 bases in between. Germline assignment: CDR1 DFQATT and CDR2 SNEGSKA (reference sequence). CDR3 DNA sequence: TGCAGTGCTAGAGATTTTAAAACAGGGTACCAAGAGACCCAGTACTTC. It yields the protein CSARDFKTGYQETQYF.

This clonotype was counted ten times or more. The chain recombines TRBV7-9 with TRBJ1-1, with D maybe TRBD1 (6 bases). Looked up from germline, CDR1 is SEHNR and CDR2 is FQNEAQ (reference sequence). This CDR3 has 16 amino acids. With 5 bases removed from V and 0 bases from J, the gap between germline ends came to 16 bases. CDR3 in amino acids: CASSPRQVTMNTEAFF. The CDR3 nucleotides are TGTGCCAGCAGCCCCCGACAGGTGACTATGAACACTGAAGCTTTCTTT.

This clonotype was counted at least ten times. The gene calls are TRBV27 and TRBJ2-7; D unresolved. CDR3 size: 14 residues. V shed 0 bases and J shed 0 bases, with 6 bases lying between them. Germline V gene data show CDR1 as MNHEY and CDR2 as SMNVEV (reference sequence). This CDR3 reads CASSLSINSYEQYF. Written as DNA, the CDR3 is TGTGCCAGCAGTTTATCAATTAACTCCTACGAGCAGTACTTC.

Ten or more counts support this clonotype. The CDR3 bases are TGTGCCAGCAGCGTATCGGGACAGGGACGAGAGACCCAGTACTTC. Translated: CASSVSGQGRETQYF. The chain has TRBV9 and TRBJ2-5; 9 bases are shared with TRBD1. Trimming removed 1 base from V and 4 bases from J; junction bases left unmatched: 5. This CDR3 spans 15 amino acids. Germline-derived CDR1 and CDR2 are SGDLS and YYNGEE.

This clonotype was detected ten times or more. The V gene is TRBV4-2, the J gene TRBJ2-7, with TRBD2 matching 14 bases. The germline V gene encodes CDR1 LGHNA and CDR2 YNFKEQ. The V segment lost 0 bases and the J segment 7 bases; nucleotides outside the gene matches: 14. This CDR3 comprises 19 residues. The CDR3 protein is CASSQEQVGLAGVSREQYF. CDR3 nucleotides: TGTGCCAGCAGCCAAGAACAAGTGGGACTAGCGGGAGTTTCGCGGGAGCAGTACTTC.

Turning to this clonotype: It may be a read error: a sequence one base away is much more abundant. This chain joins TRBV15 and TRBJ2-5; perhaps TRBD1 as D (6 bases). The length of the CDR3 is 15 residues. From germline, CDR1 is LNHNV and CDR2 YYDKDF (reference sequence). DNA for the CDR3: TGTGCCTCCAGCAGGGCCGGGACACAGCAAGAGACCCAGTACTTC. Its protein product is CASSRAGTQQETQYF.

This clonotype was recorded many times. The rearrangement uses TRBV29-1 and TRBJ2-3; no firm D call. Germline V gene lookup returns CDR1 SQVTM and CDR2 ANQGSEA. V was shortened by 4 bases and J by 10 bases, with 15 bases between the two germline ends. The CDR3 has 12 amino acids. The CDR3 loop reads CSVALGKQAQYF. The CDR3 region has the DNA TGCAGCGTTGCTCTAGGGAAGCAAGCGCAGTATTTT.

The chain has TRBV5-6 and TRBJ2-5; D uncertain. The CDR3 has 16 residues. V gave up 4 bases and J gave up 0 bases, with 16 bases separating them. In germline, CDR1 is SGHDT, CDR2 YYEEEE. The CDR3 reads CASSHPVGSYQETQYF. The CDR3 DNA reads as TGTGCCAGCAGCCACCCAGTGGGATCGTACCAAGAGACCCAGTACTTC.

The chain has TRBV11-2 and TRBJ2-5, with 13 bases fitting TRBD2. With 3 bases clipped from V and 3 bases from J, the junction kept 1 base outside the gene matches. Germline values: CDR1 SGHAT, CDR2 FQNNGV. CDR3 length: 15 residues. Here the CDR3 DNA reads TGTGCCAGCAGCTTTGGACTAGCGGGGGAAGAGACCCAGTACTTC. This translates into CASSFGLAGEETQYF.

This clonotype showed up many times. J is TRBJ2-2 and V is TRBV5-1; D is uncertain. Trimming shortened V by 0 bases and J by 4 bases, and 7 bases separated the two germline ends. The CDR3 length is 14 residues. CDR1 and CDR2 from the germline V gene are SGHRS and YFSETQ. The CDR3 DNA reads TGCGCCAGCAGCTTGGCCTCTTTCACCGGGGAGCTGTTTTTT. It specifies CASSLASFTGELFF.

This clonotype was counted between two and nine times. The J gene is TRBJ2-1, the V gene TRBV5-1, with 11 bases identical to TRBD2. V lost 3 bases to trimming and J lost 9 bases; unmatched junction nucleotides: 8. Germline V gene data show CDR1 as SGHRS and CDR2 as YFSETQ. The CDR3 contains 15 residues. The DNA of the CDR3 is TGCGCCAGCAGCTGGTCGGGACTAGCGGTGGGTGAGCAGTTCTTC. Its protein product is CASSWSGLAVGEQFF.

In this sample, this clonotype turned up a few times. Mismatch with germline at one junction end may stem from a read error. CDR3 sequence (DNA): TGTGCCAGCAGTTACACCGGGACTCCCTCATCGTGGTCAGATATGCAGTATTTT. Encoded protein: CASSYTGTPSSWSDMQYF. The chain joins TRBV6-5 to TRBJ2-3, with a possible D match to TRBD2 (6 bases). The germline V gene has CDR1 MNHEY and CDR2 SVGAGI. The CDR3 is 18 amino acids.

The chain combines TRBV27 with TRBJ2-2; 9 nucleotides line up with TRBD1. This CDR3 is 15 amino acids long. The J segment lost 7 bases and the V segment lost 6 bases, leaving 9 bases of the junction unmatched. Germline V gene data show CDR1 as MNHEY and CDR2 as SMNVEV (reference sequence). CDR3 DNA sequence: TGTGCCAGCAGAGCCGGGACAGGGTATGGCGGGGAGCTGTTTTTT. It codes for CASRAGTGYGGELFF.